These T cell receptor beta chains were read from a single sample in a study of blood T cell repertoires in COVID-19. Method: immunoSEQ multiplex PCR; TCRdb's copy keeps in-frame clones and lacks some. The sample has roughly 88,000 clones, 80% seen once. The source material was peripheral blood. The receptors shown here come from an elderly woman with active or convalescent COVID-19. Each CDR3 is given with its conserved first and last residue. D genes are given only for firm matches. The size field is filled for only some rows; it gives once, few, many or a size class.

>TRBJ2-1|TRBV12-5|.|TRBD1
TGTGCTAGTGGTGGACAGGTCAGTGAGCAGTTCTTC
CASGGQVSEQFF
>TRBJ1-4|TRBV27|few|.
TGTGCCAGCAGTTACGGCGGAACAACTAATGAAAAACTGTTTTTT
CASSYGGTTNEKLFF
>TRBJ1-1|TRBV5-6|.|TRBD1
TGTGCCAGCAGGGGACAGGGGGCGGGCACTGAAGCTTTCTTT
CASRGQGAGTEAFF
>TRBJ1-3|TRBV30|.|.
TGTGCCTGGATTAACCAGGCCGGAAACACCATATATTTT
CAWINQAGNTIYF
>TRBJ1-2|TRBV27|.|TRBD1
TGTGCCAGCAGCGGTGGACAGGGACTTTATGGCTACACCTTC
CASSGGQGLYGYTF
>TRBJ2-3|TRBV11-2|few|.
TGTGCCAGCAGCTTAGATTCAGATCTCCTCACAGATACGCAGTATTTT
CASSLDSDLLTDTQYF
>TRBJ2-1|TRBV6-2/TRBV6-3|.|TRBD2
TGTGCCAGCAGTTATATCCGAGCGGGAGGCCTGAATGAGCAGTTCTTC
CASSYIRAGGLNEQFF
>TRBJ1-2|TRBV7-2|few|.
TGTGCCAGCAGCCGACAGTATGGCTACACCTTC
CASSRQYGYTF
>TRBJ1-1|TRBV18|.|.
TGTGCCAGCTCAAGGGTCGGGATACGCCGGAACACTGAAGCTTTCTTT
CASSRVGIRRNTEAFF
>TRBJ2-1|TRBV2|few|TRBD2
TGTGCCAGCAGACTAGCGGGAGGATACAATGAGCAGTTCTTC
CASRLAGGYNEQFF
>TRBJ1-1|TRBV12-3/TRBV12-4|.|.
TGTGCCAGCAGTTTTAGTCAGAACACTGAAGCTTTCTTT
CASSFSQNTEAFF
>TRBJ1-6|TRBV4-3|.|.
TGCGCCAGCAGCCAAGATTTTGCAGAAGGGGCCTATAATTCACCCCTCCACTTT
CASSQDFAEGAYNSPLHF
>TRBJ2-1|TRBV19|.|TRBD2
TGTGCCAGTAGTATAGGAGTCGGGAGGGCCTACAATGAGCAGTTCTTC
CASSIGVGRAYNEQFF
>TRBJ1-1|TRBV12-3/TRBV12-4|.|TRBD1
TGTGCCAGCAGTCTTACAGGGGCCACTGAAGCTTTCTTT
CASSLTGATEAFF